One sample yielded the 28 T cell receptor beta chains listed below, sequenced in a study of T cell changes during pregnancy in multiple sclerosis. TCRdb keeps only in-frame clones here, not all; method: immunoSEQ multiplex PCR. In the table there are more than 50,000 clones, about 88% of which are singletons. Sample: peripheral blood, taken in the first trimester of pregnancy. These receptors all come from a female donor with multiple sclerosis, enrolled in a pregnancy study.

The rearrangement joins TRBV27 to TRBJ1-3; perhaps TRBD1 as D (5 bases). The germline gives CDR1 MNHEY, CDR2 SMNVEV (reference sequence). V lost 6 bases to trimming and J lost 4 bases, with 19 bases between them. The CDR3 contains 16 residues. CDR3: CASRPIFRGSGNTIYF. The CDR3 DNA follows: TGTGCCAGCAGGCCTATTTTTCGGGGGTCCGGAAACACCATATATTTT.

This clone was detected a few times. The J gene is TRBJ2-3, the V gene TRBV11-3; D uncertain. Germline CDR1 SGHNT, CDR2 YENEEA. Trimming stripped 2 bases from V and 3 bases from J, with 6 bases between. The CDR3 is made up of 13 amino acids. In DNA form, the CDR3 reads TGTGCCAGCAGCTTAAGTCGGACAGATACGCAGTATTTT. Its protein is CASSLSRTDTQYF.

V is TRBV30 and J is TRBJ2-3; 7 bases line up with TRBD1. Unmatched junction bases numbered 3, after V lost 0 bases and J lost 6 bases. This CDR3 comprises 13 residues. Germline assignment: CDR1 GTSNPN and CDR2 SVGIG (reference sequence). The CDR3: CAWSVIQGDTQYF. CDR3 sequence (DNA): TGTGCCTGGAGTGTAATACAGGGGGATACGCAGTATTTT.

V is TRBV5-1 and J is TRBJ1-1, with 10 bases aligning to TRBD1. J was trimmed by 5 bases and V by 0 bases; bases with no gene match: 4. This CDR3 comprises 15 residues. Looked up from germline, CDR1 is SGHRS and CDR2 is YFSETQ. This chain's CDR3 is CASSLADRGQTEAFF. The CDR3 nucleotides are TGCGCCAGCAGCTTGGCCGACAGGGGGCAAACTGAAGCTTTCTTT.

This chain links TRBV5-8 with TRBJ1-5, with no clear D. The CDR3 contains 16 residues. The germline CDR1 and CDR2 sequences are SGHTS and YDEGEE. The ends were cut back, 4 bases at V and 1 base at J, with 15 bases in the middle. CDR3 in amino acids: CASSLGRRQSNQPQHF. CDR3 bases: TGTGCCAGCAGCCTTGGAAGGCGACAAAGCAATCAGCCCCAGCATTTT.

CDR3 coding DNA: TGTGCCAGCAGCCTCCGGGGAGCCAGCTCTGGAAACACCATATATTTT. Amino acids: CASSLRGASSGNTIYF. V usage is TRBV5-5 and J usage is TRBJ1-3; D not resolved. The germline V gene encodes CDR1 SGHKS and CDR2 YYEKEE (reference sequence). The germline V and J ends were trimmed by 4 bases and 0 bases, with 14 bases remaining between them. The CDR3 runs to 16 residues.

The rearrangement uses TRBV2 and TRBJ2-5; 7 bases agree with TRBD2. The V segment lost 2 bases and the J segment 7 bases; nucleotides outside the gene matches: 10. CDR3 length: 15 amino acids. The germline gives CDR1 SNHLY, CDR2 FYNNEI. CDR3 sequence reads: CASSEIEASSGTQYF. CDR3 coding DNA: TGTGCCAGCAGTGAAATCGAGGCTTCTAGCGGGACCCAGTACTTC.

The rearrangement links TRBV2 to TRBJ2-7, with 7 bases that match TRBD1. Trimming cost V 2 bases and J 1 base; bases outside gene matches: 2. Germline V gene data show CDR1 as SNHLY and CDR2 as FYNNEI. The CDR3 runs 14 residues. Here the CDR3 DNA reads TGTGCCAGCAGTGAAACAGGGGCGTCCTACGAGCAGTACTTC. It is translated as CASSETGASYEQYF.

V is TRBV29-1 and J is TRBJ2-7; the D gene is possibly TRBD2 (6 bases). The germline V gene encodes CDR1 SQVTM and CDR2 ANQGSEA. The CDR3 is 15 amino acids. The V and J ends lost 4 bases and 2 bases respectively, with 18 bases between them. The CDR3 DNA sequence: TGCAGCGTTGTGCTTCTAGCGACGGTGGCCTACGAGCAGTACTTC. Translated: CSVVLLATVAYEQYF.

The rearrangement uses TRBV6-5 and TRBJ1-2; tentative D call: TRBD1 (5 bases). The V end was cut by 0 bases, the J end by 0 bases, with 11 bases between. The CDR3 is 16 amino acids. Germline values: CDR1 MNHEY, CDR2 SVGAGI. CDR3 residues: CASSYSSAGANYGYTF. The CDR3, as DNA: TGTGCCAGCAGTTACTCGAGCGCGGGGGCTAACTATGGCTACACCTTC.

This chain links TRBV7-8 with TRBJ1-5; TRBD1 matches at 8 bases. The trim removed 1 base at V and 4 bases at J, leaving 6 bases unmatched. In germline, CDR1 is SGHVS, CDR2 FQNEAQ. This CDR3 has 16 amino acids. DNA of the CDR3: TGTGCCAGCAGCTTAGGGTTGGGGACAGGTAATCAGCCCCAGCATTTT. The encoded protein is CASSLGLGTGNQPQHF.

The CDR3, as DNA: TGCGCCAGCACCTCGGGGGCTAGCGGCTACTCCTACAATGAGCAGTTCTTC. Translating it yields CASTSGASGYSYNEQFF. The chain joins TRBV5-1 to TRBJ2-1, with a tentative D call TRBD2 (7 bases). The V end lost 6 bases, the J end lost 0 bases, and 19 bases lay between the germline ends. In germline, CDR1 is SGHRS, CDR2 YFSETQ. CDR3 size: 17 residues.

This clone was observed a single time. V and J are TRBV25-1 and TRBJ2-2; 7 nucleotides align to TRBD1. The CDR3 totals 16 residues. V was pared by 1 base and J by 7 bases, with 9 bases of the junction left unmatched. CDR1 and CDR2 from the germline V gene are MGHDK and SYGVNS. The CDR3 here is CASSEFEGGANGELFF. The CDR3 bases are TGTGCCAGCAGTGAATTTGAAGGGGGCGCGAACGGGGAGCTGTTTTTT.

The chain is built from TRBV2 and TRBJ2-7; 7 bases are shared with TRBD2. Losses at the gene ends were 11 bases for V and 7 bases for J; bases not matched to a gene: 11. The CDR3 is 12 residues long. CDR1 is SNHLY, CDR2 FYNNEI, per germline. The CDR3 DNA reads TGTGCCGGGGGGGGGACCCGGGAAGAGCAGTACTTC. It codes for CAGGGTREEQYF.

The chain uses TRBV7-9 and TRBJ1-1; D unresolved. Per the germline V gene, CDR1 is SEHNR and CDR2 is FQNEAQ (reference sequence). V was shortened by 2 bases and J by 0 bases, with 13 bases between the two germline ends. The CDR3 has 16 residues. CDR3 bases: TGTGCCAGCAGCTTATCGCTGACGGGAATGAACACTGAAGCTTTCTTT. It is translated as CASSLSLTGMNTEAFF.

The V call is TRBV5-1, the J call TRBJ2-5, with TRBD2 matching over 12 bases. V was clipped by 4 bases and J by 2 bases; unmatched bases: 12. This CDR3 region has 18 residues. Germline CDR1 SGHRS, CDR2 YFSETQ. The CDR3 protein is CASSPKPGLAGFQETQYF. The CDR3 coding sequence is TGCGCCAGCAGCCCCAAACCGGGACTAGCGGGCTTTCAAGAGACCCAGTACTTC.

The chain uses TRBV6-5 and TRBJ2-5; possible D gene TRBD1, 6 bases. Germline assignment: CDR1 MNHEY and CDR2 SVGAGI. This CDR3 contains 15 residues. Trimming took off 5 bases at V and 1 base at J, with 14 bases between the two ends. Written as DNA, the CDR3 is TGTGCCAGCAGTAGAGGACAGCCGATCCAAGAGACCCAGTACTTC. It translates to CASSRGQPIQETQYF.

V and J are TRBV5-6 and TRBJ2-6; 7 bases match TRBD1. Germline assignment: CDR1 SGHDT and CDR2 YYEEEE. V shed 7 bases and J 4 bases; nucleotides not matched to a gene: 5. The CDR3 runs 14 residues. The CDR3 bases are TGTGCCAGCTTCGACAGGGCCGGGGCCAACGTCCTGACTTTC. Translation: CASFDRAGANVLTF. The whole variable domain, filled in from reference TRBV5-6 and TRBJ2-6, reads DAGVTQSPTHLIKTRGQQVTLRCSPKSGHDTVSWYQQALGQGPQFIFQYYEEEERQRGNFPDRFSGHQFPNYSSELNVNALLLGDSALYLCASFDRAGANVLTFGAGSRLTVL.

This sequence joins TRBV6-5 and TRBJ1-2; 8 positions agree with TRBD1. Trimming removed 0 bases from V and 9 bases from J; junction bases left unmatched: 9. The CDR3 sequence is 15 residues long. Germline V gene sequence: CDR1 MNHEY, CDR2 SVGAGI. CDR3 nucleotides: TGTGCCAGCAGTTACTCGACCGGACAGGGCTTCAGCTACACCTTC. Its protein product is CASSYSTGQGFSYTF.

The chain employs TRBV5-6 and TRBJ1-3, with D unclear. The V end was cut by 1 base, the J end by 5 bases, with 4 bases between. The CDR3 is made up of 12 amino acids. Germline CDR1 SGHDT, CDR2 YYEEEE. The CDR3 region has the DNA TGTGCCAGCAGCTTGACAAGAAACACCATATATTTT. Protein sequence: CASSLTRNTIYF.

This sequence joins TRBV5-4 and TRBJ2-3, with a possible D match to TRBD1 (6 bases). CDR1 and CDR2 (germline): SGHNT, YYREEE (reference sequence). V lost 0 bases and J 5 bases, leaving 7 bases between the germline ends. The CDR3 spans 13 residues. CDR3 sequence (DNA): TGTGCCAGCAGCTTGGAACAGGGAGATACGCAGTATTTT. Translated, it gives CASSLEQGDTQYF.

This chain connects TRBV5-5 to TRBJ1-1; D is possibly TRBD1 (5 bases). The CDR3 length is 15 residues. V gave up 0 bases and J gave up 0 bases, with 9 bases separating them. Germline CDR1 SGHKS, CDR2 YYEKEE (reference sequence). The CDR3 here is CASSLGQLLNTEAFF. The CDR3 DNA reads TGTGCCAGCAGCTTGGGACAGCTACTGAACACTGAAGCTTTCTTT.

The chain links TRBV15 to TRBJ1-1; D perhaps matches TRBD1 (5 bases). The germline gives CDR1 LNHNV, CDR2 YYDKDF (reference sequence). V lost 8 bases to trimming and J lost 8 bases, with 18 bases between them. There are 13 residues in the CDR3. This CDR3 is CATSFGGENEAFF. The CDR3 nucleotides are TGTGCCACCTCTTTCGGGGGAGAGAACGAAGCTTTCTTT.

The CDR3 loop is CASSLGSYEQYF. CDR3 in DNA: TGTGCCAGCAGCTTAGGCAGCTACGAGCAGTACTTC. V usage is TRBV7-9 and J usage is TRBJ2-7, with D hard to call. Germline CDR1 SEHNR, CDR2 FQNEAQ (reference sequence). CDR3 length equals 12 residues. Deletions cut 1 base from V and 3 bases from J, with 4 bases between.

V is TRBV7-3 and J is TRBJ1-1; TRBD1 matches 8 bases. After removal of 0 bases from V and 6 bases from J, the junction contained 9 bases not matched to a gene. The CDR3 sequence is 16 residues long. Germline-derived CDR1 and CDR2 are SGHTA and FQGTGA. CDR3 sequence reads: CASSLTGQQGAAEAFF. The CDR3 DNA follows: TGTGCCAGCAGCTTAACGGGCCAGCAGGGGGCCGCTGAAGCTTTCTTT.

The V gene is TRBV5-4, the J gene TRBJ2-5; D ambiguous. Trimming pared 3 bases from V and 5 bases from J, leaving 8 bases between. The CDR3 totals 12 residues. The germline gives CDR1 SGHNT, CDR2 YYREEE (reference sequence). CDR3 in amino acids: CASSSPRETQYF. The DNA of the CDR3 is TGTGCCAGCAGCTCCCCTCGGGAGACCCAGTACTTC.

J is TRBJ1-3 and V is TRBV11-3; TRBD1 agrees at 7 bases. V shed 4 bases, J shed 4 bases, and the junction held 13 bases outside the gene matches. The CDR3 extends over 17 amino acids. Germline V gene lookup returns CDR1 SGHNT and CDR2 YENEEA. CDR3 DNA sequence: TGTGCCAGCAGCTATCAAGGGGGGACAGCAAAAGGAAACACCATATATTTT. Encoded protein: CASSYQGGTAKGNTIYF.

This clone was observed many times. As DNA, the CDR3 is TGTGCCACCGGGACATTTAGCAATCAGCCCCAGCATTTT. This sequence encodes CATGTFSNQPQHF. The V gene is TRBV6-5, the J gene TRBJ1-5, with D possibly TRBD1 on 6 matching bases. The CDR3 runs 13 residues. CDR1 is MNHEY and CDR2 is SVGAGI in the germline V gene. Trimming took off 10 bases at V and 0 bases at J, with 10 bases between the two ends.